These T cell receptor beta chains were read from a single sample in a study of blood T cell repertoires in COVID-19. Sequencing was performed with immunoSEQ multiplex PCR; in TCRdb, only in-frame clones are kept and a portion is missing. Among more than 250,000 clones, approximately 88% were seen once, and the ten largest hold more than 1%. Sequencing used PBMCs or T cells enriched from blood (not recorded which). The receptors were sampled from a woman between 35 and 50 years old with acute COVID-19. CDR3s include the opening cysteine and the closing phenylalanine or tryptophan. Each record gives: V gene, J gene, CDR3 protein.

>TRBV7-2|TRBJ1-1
CASSTLGQNRAEAFF
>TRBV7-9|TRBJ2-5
CASSRPTGSETQYF
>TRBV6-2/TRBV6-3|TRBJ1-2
CASSYSWTAYGYTF
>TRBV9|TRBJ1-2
CASSVARDTVTF
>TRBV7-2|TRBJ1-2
CASSSSGTGLLGGYTF
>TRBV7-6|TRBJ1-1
CASSRPGTGGTEAFF
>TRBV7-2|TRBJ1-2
CASSLRTGSTPSGYTF
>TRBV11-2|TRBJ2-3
CASSPGTSPDTQYF
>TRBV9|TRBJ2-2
CASSYSGRRGGELFF
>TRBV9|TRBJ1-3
CASSPNQGDTIYF
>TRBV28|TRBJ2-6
CATASGSGANVLTF
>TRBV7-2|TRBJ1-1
CASSFDRDTEAFF
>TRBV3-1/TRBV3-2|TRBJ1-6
CASSQATGSSPLHF
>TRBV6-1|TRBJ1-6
CASSETQGQHLHF
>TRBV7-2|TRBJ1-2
CASPAGYGYTF
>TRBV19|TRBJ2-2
CASSLGLAGGWTGELFF
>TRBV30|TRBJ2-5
CAWSGFRETQYF
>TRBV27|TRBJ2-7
CASSHPGNPYEQYF
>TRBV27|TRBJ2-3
CASGYRGLDTQYF
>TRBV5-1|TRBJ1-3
CASSHGQGALGGNTIYF
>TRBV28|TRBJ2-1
CASSTNGRDFYNEQFF
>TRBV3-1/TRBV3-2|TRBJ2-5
CASSRNSNLGETQYF
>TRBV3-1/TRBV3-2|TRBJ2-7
CASSPEQGRKSYEQYF
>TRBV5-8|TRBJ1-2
CASSRQGRNYGYTF
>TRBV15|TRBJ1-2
CATSRVTGPEYGYTF
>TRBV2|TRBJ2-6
CASRAGDWAGANVLTF
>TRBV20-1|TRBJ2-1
CSASRDSQFF
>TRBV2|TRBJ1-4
CASRDRANEKLFF
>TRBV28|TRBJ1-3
CASSRSTGSGNTIYF
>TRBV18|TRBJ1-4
CASSRRVANEKLFF
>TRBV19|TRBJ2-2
CASTRGSSTGELFF
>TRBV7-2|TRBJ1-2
CASGRDYGYTF
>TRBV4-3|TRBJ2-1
CASSQGPQLTGGNEQFF
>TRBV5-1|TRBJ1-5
CASSPGQGDRQPQHF
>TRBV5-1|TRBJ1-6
CASSLAGSVNNSPLHF
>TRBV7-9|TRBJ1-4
CASSRSGGAEKLFF
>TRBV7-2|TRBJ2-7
CASSLISTDPYEQYF
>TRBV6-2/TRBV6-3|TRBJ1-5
CASSTGTAQPQHF
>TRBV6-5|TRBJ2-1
CATSGTGEFDEQFF
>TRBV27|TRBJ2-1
CASSFSRDSLYNEQFF
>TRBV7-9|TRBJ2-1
CASSFHRDYNEQFF
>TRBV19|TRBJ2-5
CASSSRDRALETQYF
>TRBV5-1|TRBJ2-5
CASSLSGNPEETQYF
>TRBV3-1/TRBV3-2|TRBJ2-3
CASSQVQGADTQYF
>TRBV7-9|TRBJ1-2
CASSLYRSMYGYTF
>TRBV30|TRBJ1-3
CAWSGDRGSGNTIYF
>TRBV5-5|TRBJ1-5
CASSLQGRGNQPQHF
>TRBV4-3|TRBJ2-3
CASSARPGGTDTQYF
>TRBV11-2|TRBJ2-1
CASSLAGDLNNEQFF